This paragraph covers one TCR beta chain sequence. Authors' data handling: Cell counts per sample came from amplifying reference gene primers. Clones were read by immunoSEQ multiplex PCR, and TCRdb kept only the in-frame ones, dropping some. V and J calls and clone size are those listed in that table; D and trimming were worked out from the DNA. The sample contains approximately 350,000 clones, roughly 90% of which appear only once. This sample is drawn from a study of blood T cell repertoires in COVID-19. The germline gives CDR1 SGHAT, CDR2 FQNNGV. The CDR3 runs to 16 residues. J gave up 1 base and V 7 bases, and 9 bases lay outside the gene matches.

The material sequenced was peripheral blood. This sequence was found in a man between 35 and 55 years old with acute or convalescent COVID-19. The rearrangement links TRBV11-2 to TRBJ2-4, with TRBD2 matching over 8 bases. This CDR3 is CASNHGTSLAKNIQYF. Written as DNA, the CDR3 is TGTGCCAGCAACCATGGGACTAGTCTCGCCAAAAACATTCAGTACTTC.